This entry lists 3 T cell receptor beta chains sequenced from one sample in a study of shared clonotypes between healthy human individuals. Libraries were prepared by immunoSEQ multiplex PCR; TCRdb keeps only in-frame clonotypes and omits some of them. The data hold 2.5 million or so clones, with around nine tenths observed a single time. Sequencing used naive CD4+ T cells sorted from blood. Regarding subset: CD45RA+ positively selected. These TCRs come from a man aged 18 to 30 in good health.

This clone has a handful of counts. This chain links TRBV29-1 with TRBJ1-1; D ambiguous. CDR3 length: 14 amino acids. Germline V CDR1 and CDR2: SQVTM, ANQGSEA. V was shortened by 1 base and J by 0 bases, with 9 bases between the two germline ends. DNA of the CDR3: TGCAGCGTTGAAGTTAAGGGTTTGAACACTGAAGCTTTCTTT. Translating gives CSVEVKGLNTEAFF.

This chain links TRBV11-2 with TRBJ2-7, with 7 nucleotides matching TRBD1. The CDR3 runs to 15 residues. J gave up 2 bases and V 4 bases, and 8 bases lay outside the gene matches. The germline V gene encodes CDR1 SGHAT and CDR2 FQNNGV. CDR3 in DNA: TGTGCCAGCAGCTCTTCACAGGGGACAGCCTACGAGCAGTACTTC. Encoded protein: CASSSSQGTAYEQYF. The whole variable domain, filled in from reference TRBV11-2 and TRBJ2-7, reads EAGVAQSPRYKIIEKRQSVAFWCNPISGHATLYWYQQILGQGPKLLIQFQNNGVVDDSQLPKDRFSAERLKGVDSTLKIQPAKLEDSAVYLCASSSSQGTAYEQYFGPGTRLTVT.

This CDR3 is CPQYCEKLFF. In nucleotides, the CDR3 is TGTCCCCAGTACTGTGAAAAACTGTTTTTT. The chain links TRBV19 to TRBJ1-4; D call uncertain. CDR3 size: 10 residues. CDR1 and CDR2 from the germline V gene are LNHDA and SQIVND (reference sequence).